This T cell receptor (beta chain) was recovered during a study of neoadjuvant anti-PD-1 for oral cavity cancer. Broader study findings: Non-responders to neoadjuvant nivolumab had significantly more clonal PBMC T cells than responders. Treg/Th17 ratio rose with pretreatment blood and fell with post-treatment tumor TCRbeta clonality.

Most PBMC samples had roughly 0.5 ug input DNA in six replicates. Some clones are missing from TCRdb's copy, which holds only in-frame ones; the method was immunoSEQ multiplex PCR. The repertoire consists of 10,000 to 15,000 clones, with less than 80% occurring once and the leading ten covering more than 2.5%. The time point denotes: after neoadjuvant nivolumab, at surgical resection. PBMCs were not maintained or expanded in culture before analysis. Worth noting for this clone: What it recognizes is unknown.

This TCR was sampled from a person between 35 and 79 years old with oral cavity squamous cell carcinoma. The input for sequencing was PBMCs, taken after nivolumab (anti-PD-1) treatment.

The CDR3 DNA reads TGCGCCAGCCGGCCCGGGGCGCGTGACGGGGAGCTGTTTTTT. It translates to CASRPGARDGELFF. The chain uses TRBV5-1 and TRBJ2-2; D tentatively fits TRBD1 or TRBD2 (5 bases each). This CDR3 is built from 14 residues. CDR1 and CDR2 from the germline V gene are SGHRS and YFSETQ. The V end lost 7 bases, the J end lost 7 bases, and 17 bases lay between the germline ends.